These 20 T cell receptor beta chains share one sample of origin, sequenced in a study of cytomegalovirus exposure and HLA in healthy donors. With 60 Vbeta and 13 Jbeta primers, the PCR was carried out. Profiling relied on immunoSEQ multiplex PCR, and the TCRdb table lists in-frame clones only, not all of them. The sample includes around 120,000 clones, about three quarters of them seen just once. The sequencing sample was made of PBMCs. These receptors were collected from a human donor in good health.

This chain connects TRBV27 to TRBJ2-3; D gene unclear. Germline V CDR1 and CDR2: MNHEY, SMNVEV (reference sequence). Trimming took 7 bases from V and 11 from J, leaving 19 bases between them. This CDR3 region has 13 residues. The CDR3 coding sequence is TGTGCCAGCACTTTTGAACCGCGCGGAAGGCAGTATTTT. Its translation: CASTFEPRGRQYF.

This chain joins TRBV10-3 and TRBJ2-3; weak D call: TRBD1 (6 bases). Germline CDR1 and CDR2: ENHRY and SYGVKD. The CDR3 sequence is 15 residues long. V was trimmed by 0 bases and J by 4 bases, leaving 11 bases between them. The CDR3 sequence is CAISESAQGADTQYF. CDR3 coding DNA: TGTGCCATCAGTGAGTCCGCACAGGGCGCAGATACGCAGTATTTT.

V and J are TRBV4-3 and TRBJ2-7; D not resolved. This CDR3 spans 15 amino acids. Germline V gene sequence: CDR1 LGHNA, CDR2 YSLEER. Trimming took off 1 base at V and 0 bases at J, with 10 bases between the two ends. This CDR3 is CASSQVSGPSYEQYF. CDR3 sequence (DNA): TGCGCCAGCAGCCAAGTTTCGGGTCCCTCCTACGAGCAGTACTTC.

This chain links TRBV7-9 with TRBJ2-7, with D unclear. V shed 0 bases and J shed 2 bases, with 8 bases lying between them. This CDR3 has 14 residues. Germline assignment: CDR1 SEHNR and CDR2 FQNEAQ (reference sequence). CDR3 DNA sequence: TGTGCCAGCAGCTTAGCGGCAGGTCCCTACGAGCAGTACTTC. This gives the protein CASSLAAGPYEQYF.

The genes are TRBV18 and TRBJ2-7, with 9 nucleotides matching TRBD1. The CDR3 consists of 14 residues. Germline V lookup: CDR1 KGHSH, CDR2 LQKENI. Trimming removed 6 bases from V and 9 bases from J; junction bases left unmatched: 12. The CDR3 here is CASSLKKGQGRQYF. The DNA for the CDR3 is TGTGCCAGCTCCCTCAAGAAGGGACAGGGAAGGCAGTACTTC. Based on the CDR3 plus reference TRBV18 and TRBJ2-7, the full variable domain is NAGVMQNPRHLVRRRGQEARLRCSPMKGHSHVYWYRQLPEEGLKFMVYLQKENIIDESGMPKERFSAEFPKEGPSILRIQQVVRGDSAAYFCASSLKKGQGRQYFGPGTRLTVT.

The rearrangement joins TRBV5-1 to TRBJ2-1; a weak D match, TRBD2 (5 bases). Germline CDR1 reads SGHRS; CDR2 reads YFSETQ. V was clipped by 0 bases and J by 15 bases, with 16 bases between them. This CDR3 has 13 amino acids. The DNA of the CDR3 is TGCGCCAGCAGCTTGGCTGGGAAACAGCGGCGGTTCTTC. Its protein is CASSLAGKQRRFF.

The rearrangement uses TRBV6-1 and TRBJ2-7, with no clear D. This CDR3 region has 13 residues. The V end lost 8 bases, the J end lost 0 bases, and 11 bases lay between the germline ends. The V gene's germline CDR1 is MNHNS and CDR2 SASEGT. CDR3 DNA: TGTGCCAGCTCTTGGGCGTCCTCCTACGAGCAGTACTTC. It encodes CASSWASSYEQYF.

The V call is TRBV30, the J call TRBJ2-5; 10 bases map to TRBD2. The germline CDR1 and CDR2 sequences are GTSNPN and SVGIG (reference sequence). The CDR3 sequence is 18 residues long. The V gene end was trimmed by 4 bases and the J gene end by 5 bases; junction bases not matched to a gene: 19. Here the CDR3 DNA reads TGTGCCTGGATCCCCCGGGGGGGGCTAGCGGGAGTCGGCGAGACCCAGTACTTC. It codes for CAWIPRGGLAGVGETQYF.

This clone came up a few times. The chain carries TRBV7-6 and TRBJ2-2; 10 nucleotides agree with TRBD2. The CDR3 is 17 amino acids. Trimming at V came to 0 bases and at J to 2 bases, leaving 3 bases not matched to a gene. Germline assignment: CDR1 SGHVS and CDR2 FNYEAQ. CDR3 bases: TGTGCCAGCAGCTTAGCCCGACTAGCGGGTAACACCGGGGAGCTGTTTTTT. It is translated as CASSLARLAGNTGELFF.

The chain joins TRBV14 to TRBJ2-1; TRBD1 aligns across 8 bases. Germline lookup yields CDR1 SGHDN and CDR2 FVKESK. Losses at the gene ends were 3 bases for V and 5 bases for J; bases not matched to a gene: 12. This CDR3 has 17 residues. The CDR3 nucleotides are TGTGCCAGCAGCCATATCGTAGGGACAGGCTTGGACAATGAGCAGTTCTTC. This translates into CASSHIVGTGLDNEQFF.

This clone was observed a single time. The rearrangement uses TRBV19 and TRBJ1-2; 7 nucleotides align to TRBD1. This CDR3 comprises 13 residues. CDR1 is LNHDA, CDR2 SQIVND, per germline (reference sequence). V shed 1 base and J 6 bases; nucleotides not matched to a gene: 2. The CDR3 DNA reads as TGTGCCAGTAGTATAGGACAGGGTGATGGCTACACCTTC. This translates into CASSIGQGDGYTF.

The V gene is TRBV6-5, the J gene TRBJ2-2; D perhaps matches TRBD2 (6 bases). The CDR3 has 15 amino acids. Germline V gives CDR1 MNHEY, CDR2 SVGAGI. V dropped 4 bases and J dropped 3 bases, with 12 bases sitting between them. The CDR3 reads CASSWAGRDTGELFF. In nucleotides, the CDR3 is TGTGCCAGCAGTTGGGCGGGGCGGGACACCGGGGAGCTGTTTTTT.

The rearrangement joins TRBV30 to TRBJ1-5; D uncertain. There are 12 residues in the CDR3. Looked up from germline, CDR1 is GTSNPN and CDR2 is SVGIG (reference sequence). The V gene lost 5 bases and the J gene lost 9 bases, with 14 bases spanning the gap. The CDR3 loop is CAWGEVSGPQHF. Here the CDR3 DNA reads TGTGCCTGGGGGGAGGTTTCGGGGCCCCAGCATTTT.

The chain couples TRBV9 to TRBJ2-7; D is possibly TRBD2 (5 bases). With 0 bases removed from V and 2 bases from J, the gap between germline ends came to 6 bases. The CDR3 runs 13 residues. Germline CDR1 SGDLS, CDR2 YYNGEE. CDR3 nucleotides: TGTGCCAGCAGCGTAGACGGGGCCTACGAGCAGTACTTC. This codes for CASSVDGAYEQYF.

This chain joins TRBV30 and TRBJ2-5, with 8 bases fitting TRBD2. Germline loops: CDR1 GTSNPN, CDR2 SVGIG (reference sequence). Losses at the gene ends were 8 bases for V and 1 base for J; bases not matched to a gene: 12. This CDR3 is 15 amino acids long. CDR3 residues: CAAQRGLVSQETQYF. In DNA, the CDR3 is TGTGCCGCCCAACGGGGACTAGTGTCCCAAGAGACCCAGTACTTC.

The chain uses TRBV14 and TRBJ2-7; 8 nucleotides align to TRBD1. Trimming took 4 bases from V and 6 from J; bases not matched to a gene: 5. Looked up from germline, CDR1 is SGHDN and CDR2 is FVKESK. This CDR3 is 13 amino acids long. The CDR3 loop is CASSPHTGGEQYF. CDR3 coding DNA: TGTGCCAGCAGCCCTCATACAGGGGGCGAGCAGTACTTC.

This chain links TRBV5-6 with TRBJ2-5, with D uncertain. The CDR3 has 14 amino acids. The germline gives CDR1 SGHDT, CDR2 YYEEEE. The V gene lost 5 bases and the J gene lost 2 bases, with 13 bases spanning the gap. CDR3 in DNA: TGTGCCAGCAGTCCAGGAACCCGTCAAGAGACCCAGTACTTC. This gives the protein CASSPGTRQETQYF.

The chain couples TRBV6-1 to TRBJ2-7; 8 bases map to TRBD1. The CDR3 is 15 amino acids. J gave up 6 bases and V 1 base, and 8 bases lay outside the gene matches. Germline CDR1 is MNHNS and CDR2 is SASEGT. The CDR3 region has the DNA TGTGCCAGCAGTGAAGGCCGGGACAGGCGCGGCGAGCAGTACTTC. Amino acids: CASSEGRDRRGEQYF.

The gene calls are TRBV23-1 and TRBJ2-7; 11 bases are shared with TRBD1. TRBV23-1 is treated as an ORF (open reading frame) with a function not yet certain. V lost 8 bases and J lost 4; bases outside the gene matches: 7. The length of the CDR3 is 14 residues. The CDR3 nucleotides read TGCGCCAGCCTACCGGGACAGGGGGAGTACGAGCAGTACTTC. Translating gives CASLPGQGEYEQYF.

The V gene is TRBV27, the J gene TRBJ2-7; perhaps TRBD2 as D (5 bases). Trimming removed 5 bases from V and 6 bases from J, with 20 bases in between. CDR3 length: 15 residues. CDR1 is MNHEY and CDR2 is SMNVEV in the germline V gene (reference sequence). The CDR3 loop is CASSPYFGVRREQYF. CDR3 nucleotide sequence: TGTGCCAGCAGTCCGTATTTCGGGGTGAGGCGCGAGCAGTACTTC.